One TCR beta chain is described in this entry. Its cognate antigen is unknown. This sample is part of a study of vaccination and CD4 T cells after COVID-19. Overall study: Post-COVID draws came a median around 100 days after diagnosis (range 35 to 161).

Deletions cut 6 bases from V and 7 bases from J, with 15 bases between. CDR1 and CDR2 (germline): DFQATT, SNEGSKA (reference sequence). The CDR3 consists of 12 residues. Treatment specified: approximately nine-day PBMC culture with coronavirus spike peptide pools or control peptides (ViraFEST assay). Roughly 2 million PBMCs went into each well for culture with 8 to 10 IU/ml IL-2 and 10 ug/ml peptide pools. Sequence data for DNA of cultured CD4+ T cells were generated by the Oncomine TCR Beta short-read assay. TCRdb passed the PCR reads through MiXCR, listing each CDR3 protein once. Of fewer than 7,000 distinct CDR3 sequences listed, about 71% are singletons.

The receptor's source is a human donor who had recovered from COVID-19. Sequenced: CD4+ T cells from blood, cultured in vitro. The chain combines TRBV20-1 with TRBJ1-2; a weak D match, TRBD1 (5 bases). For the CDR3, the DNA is TGCAGTGCCCCACCCCGACAGCTTGGCTACACCTTC. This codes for CSAPPRQLGYTF.